This T cell receptor beta chain appears in the sequencing data of a study of identical twins. General study results and limits: The models gave estimates that fell short of the out-of-frame TCR alpha sharing seen in monozygotic twins. Among out-of-frame alpha sequences shared by twins, low generation probability occurred in excess. These conclusions were based on statistical analysis (cross-sectional, not following the same donors).

This clonotype was recorded a few times. The antigen is undetermined. Deletions cut 7 bases from V and 3 bases from J, with 16 bases between. The CDR3 is made up of 15 amino acids. A universal primer binding site was introduced by template switching. The final cDNA contained unique molecular identifiers. MiXCR, run by TCRdb on the 5' RACE reads, gives a single entry per CDR3 protein. Here the sample spans more than 200,000 distinct CDR3 sequences, over 13% being singletons. The sequencing input was memory (CD45RO+) T cells sorted from blood. The receptor comes from a woman younger than 35 in good health. The chain combines TRBV12-3 or TRBV12-4 with TRBJ2-1; tentatively, D is TRBD2 (6 bases). CDR3 coding DNA: TGTGCCAGCACTGCTTTTGCGGGAAGCTACAATGAGCAGTTCTTC. This codes for CASTAFAGSYNEQFF.